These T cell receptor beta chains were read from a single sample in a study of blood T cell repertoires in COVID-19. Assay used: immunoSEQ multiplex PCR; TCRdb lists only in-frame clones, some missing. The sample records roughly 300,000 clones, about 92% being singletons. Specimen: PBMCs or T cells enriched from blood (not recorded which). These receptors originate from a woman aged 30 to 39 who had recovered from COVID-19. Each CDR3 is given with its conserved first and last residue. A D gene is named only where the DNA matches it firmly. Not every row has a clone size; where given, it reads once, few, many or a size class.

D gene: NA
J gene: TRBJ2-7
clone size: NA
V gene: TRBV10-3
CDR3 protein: CAISDVRGPTPEQYF
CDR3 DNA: TGTGCCATCAGTGACGTGAGAGGCCCAACCCCCGAGCAGTACTTC

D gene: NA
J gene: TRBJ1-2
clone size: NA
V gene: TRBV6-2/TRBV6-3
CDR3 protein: CASSDSLYGYTF
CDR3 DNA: TGTGCCAGCAGTGACAGCCTCTATGGCTACACCTTC

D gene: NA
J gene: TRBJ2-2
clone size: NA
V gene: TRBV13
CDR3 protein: CASSLSGGASDGELFF
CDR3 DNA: TGTGCCAGCAGCTTGTCGGGTGGGGCGAGTGACGGGGAGCTGTTTTTT

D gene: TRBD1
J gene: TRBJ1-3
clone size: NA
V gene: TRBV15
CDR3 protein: CATSSDRGTGNTIYF
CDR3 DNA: TGTGCCACCAGCAGCGACAGGGGGACTGGAAACACCATATATTTT

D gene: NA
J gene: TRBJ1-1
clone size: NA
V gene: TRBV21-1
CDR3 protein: CASSKPQGTEAFF
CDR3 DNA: TGTGCCAGCAGCAAACCTCAGGGCACTGAAGCTTTCTTT

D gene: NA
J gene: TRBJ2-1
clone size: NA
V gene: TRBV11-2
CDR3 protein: CASTATTGITYNEQFF
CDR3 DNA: TGTGCCAGCACCGCAACTACAGGGATCACCTACAATGAGCAGTTCTTC

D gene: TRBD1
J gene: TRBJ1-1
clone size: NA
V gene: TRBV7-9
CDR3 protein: CASSSYRGLTSTEAFF
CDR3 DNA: TGTGCCAGCAGCTCGTACAGGGGACTTACTTCTACTGAAGCTTTCTTT

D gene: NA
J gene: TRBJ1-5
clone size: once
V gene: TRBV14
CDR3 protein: CASSQEEGQPQHF
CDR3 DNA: TGTGCCAGCAGCCAAGAGGAGGGACAGCCCCAGCATTTT

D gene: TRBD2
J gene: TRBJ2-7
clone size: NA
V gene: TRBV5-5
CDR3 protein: CASSLGLAGRYEQYF
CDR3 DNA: TGTGCCAGCAGCTTGGGTCTAGCGGGCCGCTACGAGCAGTACTTC

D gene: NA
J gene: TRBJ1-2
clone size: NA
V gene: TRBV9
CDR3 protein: CASTTDSNYGYTF
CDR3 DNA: TGTGCCAGCACCACTGACAGTAACTATGGCTACACCTTC

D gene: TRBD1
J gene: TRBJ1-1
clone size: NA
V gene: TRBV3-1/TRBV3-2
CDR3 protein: CASRLGQGGSTEAFF
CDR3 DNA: TGTGCCAGCAGACTGGGACAGGGGGGTAGCACTGAAGCTTTCTTT

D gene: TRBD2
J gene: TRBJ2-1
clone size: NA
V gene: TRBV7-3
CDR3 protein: CASSSGTRYNEQFF
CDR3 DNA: TGTGCCAGCAGCTCAGGGACTAGATACAATGAGCAGTTCTTC

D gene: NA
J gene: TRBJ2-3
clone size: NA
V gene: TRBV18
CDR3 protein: CASSPSGPSTDTQYF
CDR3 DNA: TGTGCCAGCTCACCATCAGGGCCGAGCACAGATACGCAGTATTTT

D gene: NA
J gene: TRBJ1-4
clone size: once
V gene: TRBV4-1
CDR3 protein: CASSSPAGGAGSLKKLFF
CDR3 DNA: TGCGCCAGCAGCTCGCCCGCGGGGGGCGCGGGTTCCCTTAAAAAACTGTTTTTT

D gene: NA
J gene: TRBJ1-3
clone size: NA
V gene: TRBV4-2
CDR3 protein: CASSQDSVTSGNTIYF
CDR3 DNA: TGTGCCAGCAGCCAAGATTCGGTTACCTCTGGAAACACCATATATTTT

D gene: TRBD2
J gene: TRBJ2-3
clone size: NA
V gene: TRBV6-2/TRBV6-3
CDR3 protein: CASSFRGTSGATDTQYF
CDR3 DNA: TGTGCCAGCAGTTTTCGAGGGACTAGCGGAGCCACAGATACGCAGTATTTT

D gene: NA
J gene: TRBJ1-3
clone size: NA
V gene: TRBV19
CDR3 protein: CATRVSSGNTIYF
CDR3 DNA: TGTGCCACGAGGGTGAGCTCTGGAAACACCATATATTTT

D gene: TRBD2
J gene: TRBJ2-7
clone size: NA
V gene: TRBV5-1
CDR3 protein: CASSLIPSGGLSSYEQYF
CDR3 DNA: TGCGCCAGCAGCTTGATCCCTAGCGGGGGCCTTAGCTCCTACGAGCAGTACTTC

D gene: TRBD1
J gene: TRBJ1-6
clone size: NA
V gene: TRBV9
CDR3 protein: CASSVAGTGSNSPLHF
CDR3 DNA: TGTGCCAGCAGCGTAGCTGGGACAGGGTCGAATTCACCCCTCCACTTT

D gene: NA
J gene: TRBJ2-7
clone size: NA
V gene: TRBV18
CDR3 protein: CASSPGGTYEQYF
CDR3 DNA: TGTGCCAGCTCCCCCGGGGGAACCTACGAGCAGTACTTC

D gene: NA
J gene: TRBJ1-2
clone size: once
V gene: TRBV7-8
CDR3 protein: CASSLYEIAGYGYTF
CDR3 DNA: TGTGCCAGCAGCTTATATGAGATTGCAGGCTATGGCTACACCTTC

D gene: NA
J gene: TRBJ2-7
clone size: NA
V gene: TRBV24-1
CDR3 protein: CATSDAGIEQYF
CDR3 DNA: TGTGCCACCAGTGATGCGGGGATAGAGCAGTACTTC

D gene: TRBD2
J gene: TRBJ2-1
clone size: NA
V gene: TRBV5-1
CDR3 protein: CASSPGRLAPLGNEQFF
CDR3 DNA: TGCGCCAGCAGCCCCGGCCGACTAGCCCCTCTGGGAAATGAGCAGTTCTTC

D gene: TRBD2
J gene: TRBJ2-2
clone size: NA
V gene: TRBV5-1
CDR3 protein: CASSSERGFTGELFF
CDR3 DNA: TGCGCCAGCAGCTCCGAGCGGGGATTCACCGGGGAGCTGTTTTTT

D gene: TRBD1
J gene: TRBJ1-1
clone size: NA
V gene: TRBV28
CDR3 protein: CASRGTGGNTEAFF
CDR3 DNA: TGTGCCAGCAGGGGGACAGGGGGGAACACTGAAGCTTTCTTT

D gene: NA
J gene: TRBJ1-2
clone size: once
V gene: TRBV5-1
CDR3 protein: CASSLATVSGYTF
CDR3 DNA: TGCGCCAGCAGCTTGGCCACTGTGAGCGGCTACACCTTC

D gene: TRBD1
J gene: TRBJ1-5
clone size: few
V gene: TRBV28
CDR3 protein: CASSIPTGGQQPQHF
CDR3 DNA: TGTGCCAGCAGTATCCCGACAGGGGGTCAACAGCCCCAGCATTTT

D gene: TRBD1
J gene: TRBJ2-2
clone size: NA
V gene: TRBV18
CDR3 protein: CASSLGDRITGELFF
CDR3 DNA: TGTGCCAGCTCCCTTGGGGACAGGATCACCGGGGAGCTGTTTTTT

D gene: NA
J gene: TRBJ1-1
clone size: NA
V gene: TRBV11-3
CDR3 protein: CASSLGSGYTEAFF
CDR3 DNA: TGTGCCAGCAGCTTAGGGTCGGGATACACTGAAGCTTTCTTT

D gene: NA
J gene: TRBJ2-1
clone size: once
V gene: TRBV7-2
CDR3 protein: CASSLSGEQFF
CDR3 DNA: TGTGCCAGCAGCTTATCAGGTGAGCAGTTCTTC

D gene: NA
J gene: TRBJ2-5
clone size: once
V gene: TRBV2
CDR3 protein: CASKQDLPQTQYF
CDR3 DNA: TGTGCCAGCAAACAGGATCTCCCCCAGACCCAGTACTTC

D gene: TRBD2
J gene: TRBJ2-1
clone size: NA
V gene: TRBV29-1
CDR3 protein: CSTTVGGALEQFF
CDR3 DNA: TGCAGCACAACGGTCGGGGGGGCTTTAGAGCAGTTCTTC

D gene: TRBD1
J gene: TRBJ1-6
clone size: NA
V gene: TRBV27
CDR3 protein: CASGPGQGKLSSYNSPLHF
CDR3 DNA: TGTGCCAGCGGGCCGGGACAGGGCAAGCTTAGCTCCTATAATTCACCCCTCCACTTT

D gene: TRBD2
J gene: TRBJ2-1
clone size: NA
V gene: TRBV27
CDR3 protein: CASRAGVEQFF
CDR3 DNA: TGTGCCAGCAGGGCGGGGGTCGAGCAGTTCTTC

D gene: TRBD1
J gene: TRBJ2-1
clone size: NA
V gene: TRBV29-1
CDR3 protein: CSVGTGTGRNEQFF
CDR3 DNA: TGCAGCGTTGGTACCGGGACAGGGAGGAATGAGCAGTTCTTC

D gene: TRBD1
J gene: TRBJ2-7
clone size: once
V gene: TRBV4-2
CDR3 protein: CASSLGQDTYEQYF
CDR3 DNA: TGTGCCAGCAGCCTAGGACAGGACACCTACGAGCAGTACTTC

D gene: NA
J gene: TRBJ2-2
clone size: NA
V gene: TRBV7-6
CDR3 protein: CASRTGEISTGELFF
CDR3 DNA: TGTGCCAGCAGGACCGGGGAGATCAGCACCGGGGAGCTGTTTTTT

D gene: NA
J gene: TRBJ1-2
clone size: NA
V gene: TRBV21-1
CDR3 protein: CASSIMRVPNYGYTF
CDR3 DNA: TGTGCCAGCAGCATAATGCGTGTCCCTAACTATGGCTACACCTTC

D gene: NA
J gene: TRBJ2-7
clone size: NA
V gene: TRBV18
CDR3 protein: CASSPIDSLESSYEQYF
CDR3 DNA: TGTGCCAGCTCACCAATTGACAGCCTAGAGAGCTCCTACGAGCAGTACTTC

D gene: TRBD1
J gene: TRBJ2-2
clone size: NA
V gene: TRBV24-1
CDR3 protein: CATSDIGTGNTGELFF
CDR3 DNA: TGTGCCACCAGTGATATCGGGACAGGGAACACCGGGGAGCTGTTTTTT

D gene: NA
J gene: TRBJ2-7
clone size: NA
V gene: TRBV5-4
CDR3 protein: CASSLRQGSDEQYF
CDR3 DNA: TGTGCCAGCAGCCTGCGCCAGGGGTCCGACGAGCAGTACTTC

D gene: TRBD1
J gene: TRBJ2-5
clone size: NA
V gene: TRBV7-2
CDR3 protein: CASSRDREETQYF
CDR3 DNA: TGTGCCAGCAGCCGTGACAGGGAAGAGACCCAGTACTTC

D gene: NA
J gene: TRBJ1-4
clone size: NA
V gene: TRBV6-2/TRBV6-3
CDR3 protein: CASSSLQGTNEKLFF
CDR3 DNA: TGTGCCAGCAGTTCGCTCCAGGGTACTAATGAAAAACTGTTTTTT

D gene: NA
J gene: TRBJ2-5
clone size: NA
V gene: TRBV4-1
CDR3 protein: CASSQVGVTQYF
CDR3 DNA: TGCGCCAGCAGCCAAGTCGGGGTGACCCAGTACTTC

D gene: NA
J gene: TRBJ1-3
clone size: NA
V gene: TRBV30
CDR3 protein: CAWSVGGSYSGNTIYF
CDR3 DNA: TGTGCCTGGAGTGTAGGAGGCTCCTACTCTGGAAACACCATATATTTT

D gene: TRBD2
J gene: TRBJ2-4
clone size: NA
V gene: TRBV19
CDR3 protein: CASSGGTSRNIQYF
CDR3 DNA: TGTGCCAGTAGTGGTGGGACTAGCCGAAACATTCAGTACTTC

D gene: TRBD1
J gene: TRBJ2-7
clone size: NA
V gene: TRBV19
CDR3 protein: CASNKGTGPTYEQYF
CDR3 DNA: TGTGCCAGTAATAAAGGGACAGGGCCGACCTACGAGCAGTACTTC

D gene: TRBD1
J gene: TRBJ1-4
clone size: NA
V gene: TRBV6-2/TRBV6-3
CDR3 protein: CASSYSKTGHNEKLFF
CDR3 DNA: TGTGCCAGCAGTTACTCGAAGACAGGGCATAATGAAAAACTGTTTTTT

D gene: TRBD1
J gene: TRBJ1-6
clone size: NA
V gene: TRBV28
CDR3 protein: CASTPGQGGVSYNSPLHF
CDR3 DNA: TGTGCCAGCACGCCGGGACAGGGTGGGGTATCCTATAATTCACCCCTCCACTTT